Listed here are 26 T cell receptor beta chains from one sample, sequenced in a study of cytomegalovirus exposure and HLA in healthy donors. This PCR relied on a set of 60 Vbeta primers and 13 Jbeta primers. The method was immunoSEQ multiplex PCR; TCRdb's version includes in-frame clones alone and lacks a portion of them. Here the sample spans about 200,000 clones, 79% being singletons. Sequencing was done on a sample of PBMCs. Every receptor here comes from a girl aged 10 to 17 in good health and CMV-seropositive.

J is TRBJ1-6 and V is TRBV6-6; possible D gene TRBD1, 6 bases. This CDR3 comprises 15 residues. Trimming cost V 0 bases and J 7 bases, with 10 bases left between them. CDR1 MNHNY and CDR2 SVGAGI come from the germline V gene (reference sequence). CDR3 sequence (DNA): TGTGCCAGCAGTTACTCGGACAGCCCCAATTCACCCCTCCACTTT. Translating it yields CASSYSDSPNSPLHF.

This clone was picked up a small number of times. The junction departs from germline at one end; a sequencing error may be responsible. The V and J genes are TRBV6-1 and TRBJ2-7; TRBD1 matches at 9 bases. Germline CDR1 is MNHNS and CDR2 is SASEGT. The length of the CDR3 is 11 residues. The CDR3 nucleotides read TGTGCCAGCAGAGGCCGGGACAGGGAGGACTTC. Protein: CASRGRDREDF.

This clone was found a few times. The chain uses TRBV5-8 and TRBJ2-7; TRBD1 aligns across 8 bases. The CDR3 is made up of 17 amino acids. V shed 4 bases and J 1 base; nucleotides not matched to a gene: 13. Germline CDR1 SGHTS, CDR2 YDEGEE. Here the CDR3 reads CASSTRDRPFWSYEQYF. CDR3 coding DNA: TGTGCCAGCAGCACACGGGACAGGCCTTTCTGGTCCTACGAGCAGTACTTC.

The chain recombines TRBV7-9 with TRBJ1-2; D gene unclear. Germline CDR1 SEHNR, CDR2 FQNEAQ (reference sequence). The CDR3 extends over 13 amino acids. With 2 bases removed from V and 4 bases from J, the gap between germline ends came to 8 bases. CDR3 region: CASSLKAGYGYTF. For the CDR3, the DNA is TGTGCCAGCAGCTTAAAAGCGGGCTATGGCTACACCTTC.

The rearrangement joins TRBV29-1 to TRBJ1-2; 8 bases align to TRBD1. With V trimmed by 7 bases and J by 8 bases, 6 bases remained unmatched. The CDR3 extends over 11 amino acids. Per the germline V gene, CDR1 is SQVTM and CDR2 is ANQGSEA. The DNA of the CDR3 is TGCAGCGGTATACAGGGGGGAGGCTACACCTTC. Amino acid sequence: CSGIQGGGYTF.

This clone showed up just a few times. CDR3 DNA: TGTGCCAGCAGTGCGTCAGGACTTAAGAATCAGCCCCAGCATTTT. Protein product: CASSASGLKNQPQHF. This chain connects TRBV6-1 to TRBJ1-5, with D hard to call. Per germline, CDR1 MNHNS and CDR2 SASEGT. This CDR3 contains 15 residues. V was clipped by 4 bases and J by 4 bases, with 14 bases between them.

V usage is TRBV4-3 and J usage is TRBJ2-7; 7 bases fit TRBD1. V was clipped by 2 bases and J by 4 bases; unmatched bases: 8. Germline CDR1 and CDR2: LGHNA and YSLEER. This CDR3 has 15 amino acids. The CDR3 sequence: CASSQTQGVGYEQYF. For the CDR3, the DNA is TGCGCCAGCAGCCAAACCCAGGGGGTCGGGTACGAGCAGTACTTC.

This clone was recorded a few times. The gene calls are TRBV6-5 and TRBJ2-7; TRBD1 matches 8 bases. CDR3 size: 12 residues. In germline, CDR1 is MNHEY, CDR2 SVGAGI. V shed 8 bases, J shed 0 bases, and the junction held 0 bases outside the gene matches. Here the CDR3 reads CASGQGSYEQYF. The DNA of the CDR3 is TGTGCCAGCGGACAGGGCTCCTACGAGCAGTACTTC.

The chain recombines TRBV5-5 with TRBJ2-7; 7 positions match TRBD2. Germline CDR1 and CDR2: SGHKS and YYEKEE (reference sequence). There are 13 residues in the CDR3. The J segment lost 2 bases and the V segment lost 1 base, leaving 0 bases of the junction unmatched. CDR3 amino acids: CASSLSGAYEQYF. CDR3 nucleotides: TGTGCCAGCAGCTTGAGCGGGGCCTACGAGCAGTACTTC.

V is TRBV6-5 and J is TRBJ2-5, with 10 bases matching TRBD2. CDR1 MNHEY and CDR2 SVGAGI come from the germline V gene. The CDR3 is 15 amino acids. V shed 0 bases and J 5 bases; nucleotides not matched to a gene: 3. CDR3 sequence: CASSYSAGGIETQYF. Written as DNA, the CDR3 is TGTGCCAGCAGTTACTCAGCGGGGGGGATCGAGACCCAGTACTTC.

V usage is TRBV6-5 and J usage is TRBJ2-4; no definite D call. V lost 2 bases, J lost 0 bases, and 11 bases lay in between. There are 16 residues in the CDR3. Germline-derived CDR1 and CDR2 are MNHEY and SVGAGI. The chain's CDR3 is CASSYGPNLAKNIQYF. The CDR3 DNA sequence: TGTGCCAGCAGTTACGGGCCTAACCTAGCCAAAAACATTCAGTACTTC.

The chain uses TRBV11-3 and TRBJ1-2; D is possibly TRBD1 (5 bases). The CDR3 has 14 amino acids. Germline values: CDR1 SGHNT, CDR2 YENEEA. The germline V and J ends were trimmed by 6 bases and 8 bases, with 19 bases remaining between them. The CDR3 here is CASSPLGGSGGYTF. CDR3 DNA sequence: TGTGCCAGCAGTCCTTTGGGGGGGTCGGGAGGCTACACCTTC.

This chain uses TRBV27 with TRBJ2-4; TRBD2 matches at 11 bases. V was clipped by 6 bases and J by 8 bases; unmatched bases: 9. The CDR3 has 15 residues. Looked up from germline, CDR1 is MNHEY and CDR2 is SMNVEV (reference sequence). The CDR3 region has the DNA TGTGCCAGCAGCTCAATAGCGGGGGGGGTAGACATTCAGTACTTC. Its protein product is CASSSIAGGVDIQYF.

The V gene is TRBV5-6, the J gene TRBJ2-5; no clear D gene. The CDR3 runs to 14 residues. The germline V gene encodes CDR1 SGHDT and CDR2 YYEEEE. V was clipped by 4 bases and J by 2 bases, with 12 bases between them. For the CDR3, the DNA is TGTGCCAGCAGCCAGGTAGAGTGGCAAGAGACCCAGTACTTC. This encodes CASSQVEWQETQYF. The full variable domain, its missing parts supplied by reference TRBV5-6 and TRBJ2-5, is DAGVTQSPTHLIKTRGQQVTLRCSPKSGHDTVSWYQQALGQGPQFIFQYYEEEERQRGNFPDRFSGHQFPNYSSELNVNALLLGDSALYLCASSQVEWQETQYFGPGTRLLVL.

The V and J genes are TRBV5-4 and TRBJ1-3, with 7 bases lining up with TRBD1. V gave up 0 bases and J gave up 4 bases; unmatched junction bases: 7. Germline CDR1 reads SGHNT; CDR2 reads YYREEE (reference sequence). The CDR3 loop spans 16 amino acids. CDR3 loop: CASSLAGTGAGNTIYF. CDR3 in DNA: TGTGCCAGCAGCTTGGCCGGTACAGGGGCAGGAAACACCATATATTTT. Combining the CDR3 with reference TRBV5-4 and TRBJ1-3 gives the whole variable domain ETGVTQSPTHLIKTRGQQVTLRCSSQSGHNTVSWYQQALGQGPQFIFQYYREEENGRGNFPPRFSGLQFPNYSSELNVNALELDDSALYLCASSLAGTGAGNTIYFGEGSWLTVV.

The genes are TRBV7-2 and TRBJ2-3; a weak D match, TRBD2 (6 bases). Germline V gene sequence: CDR1 SGHTA, CDR2 FQGNSA. V lost 1 base to trimming and J lost 5 bases, with 10 bases between them. The CDR3 loop spans 14 amino acids. CDR3 loop: CASSLGGAGDTQYF. The CDR3, as DNA: TGTGCCAGCAGCTTAGGCGGGGCCGGAGATACGCAGTATTTT.

On this clone itself: The junction departs from germline at one end; a sequencing error may be responsible. The DNA for the CDR3 is TGTGCCAGCACCATTGACCATCGCGGGGCAAGGGTCTTC. This codes for CASTIDHRGARVF. This rearrangement joins TRBV11-2 to TRBJ2-1; weak D call: TRBD2 (6 bases). This CDR3 has 13 residues. Per germline, CDR1 SGHAT and CDR2 FQNNGV.

This clone appeared a single time. This chain links TRBV14 with TRBJ1-6, with D possibly TRBD1 on 5 matching bases. With 0 bases removed from V and 4 bases from J, the gap between germline ends came to 25 bases. Germline V gives CDR1 SGHDN, CDR2 FVKESK. The CDR3 length is 21 residues. Here the CDR3 reads CASSQEVGQGLPPSYNSPLHF. CDR3 bases: TGTGCCAGCAGCCAAGAGGTCGGTCAGGGACTACCCCCCTCGTATAATTCACCCCTCCACTTT.

CDR3 nucleotide sequence: TGTGCCAGCAGTTTGACACTCCCGAGCTCCTACGAGCAGTACTTC. Translated: CASSLTLPSSYEQYF. The chain carries TRBV6-1 and TRBJ2-7; D uncertain. This CDR3 has 15 amino acids. In germline, CDR1 is MNHNS, CDR2 SASEGT. The V and J ends lost 5 bases and 0 bases respectively, with 14 bases between them.

The chain carries TRBV7-2 and TRBJ2-1; 11 bases map to TRBD2. The CDR3 extends over 14 amino acids. V lost 6 bases, J lost 9 bases, and 7 bases stayed unmatched. Germline V lookup: CDR1 SGHTA, CDR2 FQGNSA. CDR3 loop: CASSYSGGAAEQFF. CDR3 bases: TGTGCCAGCAGTTATAGCGGGGGGGCCGCTGAGCAGTTCTTC.

This clone came up a few times. This rearrangement joins TRBV5-1 to TRBJ1-2; D not resolved. CDR1 and CDR2 from the germline V gene are SGHRS and YFSETQ. Trimming pared 0 bases from V and 4 bases from J, leaving 10 bases between. The CDR3 is 14 residues long. The CDR3 region is CASSLGAGFYGYTF. In DNA, the CDR3 is TGCGCCAGCAGCTTGGGTGCTGGCTTCTATGGCTACACCTTC.

V usage is TRBV5-1 and J usage is TRBJ1-1, with TRBD1 matching 11 bases. V was clipped by 4 bases and J by 7 bases; unmatched bases: 6. Germline V gives CDR1 SGHRS, CDR2 YFSETQ. This CDR3 contains 14 residues. CDR3 amino acids: CASSVGQGGYEAFF. CDR3 DNA sequence: TGCGCCAGCAGCGTGGGACAGGGGGGCTATGAAGCTTTCTTT.

The chain links TRBV7-8 to TRBJ1-4; tentative D call: TRBD1 (5 bases). The V gene lost 4 bases and the J gene lost 3 bases, with 6 bases spanning the gap. CDR3 length: 13 residues. The germline gives CDR1 SGHVS, CDR2 FQNEAQ. Here the CDR3 DNA reads TGTGCCAGCAGCTCACAGGCTAATGAAAAACTGTTTTTT. Translating it yields CASSSQANEKLFF.

The table lists this clone with a few counts. The chain couples TRBV7-2 to TRBJ2-3, with 8 bases aligning to TRBD1. With 4 bases clipped from V and 5 bases from J, the junction kept 5 bases outside the gene matches. CDR3 size: 14 residues. Germline values: CDR1 SGHTA, CDR2 FQGNSA. The CDR3 nucleotides read TGTGCCAGCAGCTACGGACAGGGCCAAGATACGCAGTATTTT. It codes for CASSYGQGQDTQYF.

The chain is built from TRBV21-1 and TRBJ1-1; TRBD1 was called by the table and not checked on the DNA. TRBV21-1 is deemed a pseudogene. The CDR3 loop spans 18 amino acids. CDR3 coding DNA: TGTGCCAGCAGCCTCAAATTCCGGGACAGGGTAATGAGCACTGAAGCTTTCTTT. It specifies CASSLKFRDRVMSTEAFF.

In DNA, the CDR3 is TGCGCCAGCAGCACGGGACAGGATCTTAGCTCCTATAATTCACCCCTCCACTTT. Its translation: CASSTGQDLSSYNSPLHF. The chain uses TRBV5-1 and TRBJ1-6, with 8 bases that match TRBD1. V lost 4 bases and J lost 0; bases outside the gene matches: 9. CDR3 length: 18 residues. Germline CDR1 SGHRS, CDR2 YFSETQ. Together with reference TRBV5-1 and TRBJ1-6, the CDR3 gives the full variable domain: KAGVTQTPRYLIKTRGQQVTLSCSPISGHRSVSWYQQTPGQGLQFLFEYFSETQRNKGNFPGRFSGRQFSNSRSEMNVSTLELGDSALYLCASSTGQDLSSYNSPLHFGNGTRLTVT.